A single T cell receptor (beta chain) is shown here with its context. The antigen it binds to is not known. Per-nucleotide qualities are absent, and no much larger clonotype sits a single base away. The data are from a study of OX40 agonist ivuxolimab in advanced cancers. Regarding the complete study: Ivuxolimab was an agonistic, fully human IgG2 monoclonal antibody directed against OX40 (CD134), a costimulatory receptor. Intravenous ivuxolimab was administered to patients every 2 weeks at six dose levels: 0.01, 0.1, 0.3, 1.5, 3 and 10 mg/kg. Of the 50 to 55 patients in dose escalation, about 20 had hepatocellular carcinoma, roughly 15 had melanoma, 9 had renal cell carcinoma and 9 had head and neck cancer. A male proportion of around 80% and a mean age of around 60 years, ranging from 23 to 79, were recorded for the dose-escalation cohort. Prior anti-PD-1, anti-PD-L1 or anti-CTLA-4 therapy was permitted, and 40% of dose-escalation patients had received checkpoint inhibitors. Partial responses occurred in three dose-escalation patients: two with cutaneous melanoma and one with hepatocellular carcinoma. The purpose of peripheral TCRbeta sequencing was to test whether ivuxolimab changed TCR sequence diversity and led to clonal T-cell expansion. The paper describes the monotherapy dose-escalation part (N of about 52 patients) of the phase I trial of ivuxolimab. Broader findings and caveats from the paper: Partial responders in the 0.1-3.0 mg/kg groups had among the lowest normalized peripheral clonal expansion, especially among CD8+ T cells. At doses from 0.1 to 3.0 mg/kg, clonal expansion was seen in both CD4+ and CD8+ blood T cells between baseline and week 6. Low levels of normalized T-cell clonal expansion were also seen in some patients who did not respond. After ivuxolimab, expanded clones were on average more numerous among CD8+ T cells than among CD4+ T cells. The antigen specificity of the peripheral T cells that underwent clonal expansion was not determined.

For sequencing of the TCRbeta CDR3 region, genomic DNA was extracted from the sorted cells. TCRbeta CDR3 regions were sequenced using the immunoSEQ Assay. TCRdb took this table from immuneACCESS and kept in-frame rearrangements with V and J called. Such tables lack part of the clones; where checked against another copy, unresolved V genes explain under half of the gap, and the rest is unexplained. This sample gives tens of thousands of clones in total; approximately 79% of them show up just once. The ten largest account for 1.5% to 2% of the sample. Patients with autoimmune disease history or receiving systemic immunosuppression were excluded from the trial. Peripheral blood for TCR sequencing was collected from all dose cohorts at baseline, on cycle 4 day 1, and on cycle 7 day 1. The samples were drawn from a first-in-human, open-label, multicenter phase I dose-escalation trial of ivuxolimab. Adults with locally advanced or metastatic melanoma, renal cell, hepatocellular, or head and neck squamous cell carcinoma were enrolled in the trial. Before TCR sequencing, CD4+ T cells and CD8+ T cells from peripheral blood were sorted into separate populations.

The junction carries 11 bases between V and J, which are trimmed by 0 bases and 4 bases respectively. The germline V gene sets CDR1 to SGHRS and CDR2 to YFSETQ. The CDR3 sequence holds 15 residues, the cysteine and phenylalanine included. Just the 45-base CDR3 DNA is kept, in frame starting at base 1. Recombination joined TRBV5-1 with TRBJ2-1; a tentative D match to TRBD2 spans 5 bases. This receptor was taken from an adult with an advanced solid tumor such as melanoma, head and neck, liver or kidney cancer. Source: CD4+ or CD8+ T cells sorted from blood, taken in a trial of the OX40 agonist ivuxolimab. The CDR3 sequence is CASSLGLWEYNEQFF. The DNA sequence is TGCGCCAGCAGCTTGGGACTATGGGAATACAATGAGCAGTTCTTC.